This T cell receptor beta chain was obtained from a study of CD8+ T cells in alopecia areata. Study-level findings and limits: More clonal than normal scalp was lesional scalp, particularly alopecia totalis/universalis.

Patients with alopecia areata provided lesional scalp punch biopsies as well as peripheral blood. Sorting of CD4+ and CD8+ T cells was performed on PBMCs. It was cDNA, reverse transcribed from extracted RNA, that served as the sequencing template. The repertoire was sequenced with immunoSEQ multiplex PCR; TCRdb's copy has only in-frame clones and lacks some. Of roughly 250,000 clones listed, 65% to 70% are singletons. A few counts support this clone. Its specificity is not known. The CDR3 spans 15 residues. Trimming pared 4 bases from V and 0 bases from J, leaving 14 bases between. CDR1 and CDR2 from the germline V gene are GTSNPN and SVGIG (reference sequence).

The rearrangement joins TRBV30 to TRBJ2-3; perhaps TRBD2 as D (5 bases). The sequence came from a human donor with alopecia areata. The sequences come from CD4+ T cells sorted from blood, collected at week 0. The CDR3 is CAWTFTRVSTDTQYF. CDR3 DNA sequence: TGTGCCTGGACCTTCACTAGGGTTAGCACAGATACGCAGTATTTT.